This T cell receptor (beta chain) was captured by sequencing in a study of blood T cell repertoires in COVID-19. Overall study context: The United States, Italy and Spain supplied acute and convalescent COVID-19 samples.

The V and J ends lost 2 bases and 2 bases, in that order; junction bases with no gene match: 4. The germline CDR1 and CDR2 sequences are LGHNA and YSLEER. The CDR3 runs to 15 residues. Per the study methods: Reference gene primer amplification gave nucleated cell count estimates. Generated by immunoSEQ multiplex PCR, the TCRdb table keeps only in-frame clones and is missing some. V, J and clone size are taken as reported in that table, and D and trimming were inferred from the DNA itself. This repertoire shows 200,000 to 300,000 clones, approximately 86% found once; its top ten account for around 1.8%.

Specimen: peripheral blood. The chain recombines TRBV4-3 with TRBJ2-3; 7 bases match TRBD2. The receptor comes from a man aged 25-40 years with active or convalescent COVID-19. DNA of the CDR3: TGCGCCAGCAGCCAAACGCGGGGGTACACAGATACGCAGTATTTT. Its translation: CASSQTRGYTDTQYF.